Shown below are 18 T cell receptor beta chains from a single sample sequenced in a study of blood T cells in healthy people across ages. Through a sample-barcoded 5' primer and a J-beta primer mix, a second PCR was run for roughly 6 to 12 cycles. Each CDR3 protein gets one entry after TCRdb re-called the 5' RACE reads with MiXCR. This sample carries roughly 410,000 distinct CDR3 sequences, about half of them seen once, and the ten largest clones take 51%. Input material: blood. The source of these receptors is a man in his fifties or sixties in good health.

The chain employs TRBV10-3 and TRBJ2-3; D uncertain. CDR1 and CDR2 from the germline V gene are ENHRY and SYGVKD. This CDR3 is built from 14 residues. The V and J ends lost 2 bases and 0 bases respectively, with 6 bases between them. CDR3 nucleotides: TGTGCCATCAGTGAGGGAGCTAGCACAGATACGCAGTATTTT. Its protein product is CAISEGASTDTQYF.

This clonotype was detected a few times. The chain has TRBV7-9 and TRBJ2-7, with D possibly matching TRBD1 (6 bases). Between the trimmed V and J ends, which lost 5 bases and 6 bases, there was a span of 17 bases. The germline V gene encodes CDR1 SEHNR and CDR2 FQNEAQ (reference sequence). The CDR3 contains 14 residues. The CDR3 spells CASSPGMGAGEQYF. Written as DNA, the CDR3 is TGTGCCAGCAGCCCCGGTATGGGGGCTGGCGAGCAGTACTTC.

This chain links TRBV20-1 with TRBJ2-4; TRBD2 agrees at 8 bases. Per the germline V gene, CDR1 is DFQATT and CDR2 is SNEGSKA (reference sequence). With V trimmed by 1 base and J by 0 bases, 11 bases remained unmatched. The CDR3 length is 18 residues. CDR3: CSARGDGLAGLAKNIQYF. As DNA, the CDR3 is TGCAGTGCTAGAGGAGACGGGCTAGCGGGTCTAGCCAAAAACATTCAGTACTTC.

The sample holds one count of this clonotype. A read error may account for a junction end that differs from germline. V gene TRBV7-9 combines with J gene TRBJ2-1; perhaps TRBD2 as D (5 bases). This CDR3 has 15 amino acids. Germline lookup yields CDR1 SEHNR and CDR2 FQNEAQ (reference sequence). CDR3 in amino acids: CASSLRSGPYNERYF. CDR3 coding DNA: TGTGCCAGCAGCTTAAGGTCAGGTCCCTACAATGAGCGGTACTTC. The full variable domain, its missing parts supplied by reference TRBV7-9 and TRBJ2-1, is DTGVSQNPRHKITKRGQNVTFRCDPISEHNRLYWYRQTLGQGPEFLTYFQNEAQLEKSRLLSDRFSAERPKGSFSTLEIQRTEQGDSAMYLCASSLRSGPYNERYFGPGTRLTVL.

The V call is TRBV7-2, the J call TRBJ2-3; no clear D gene. V was shortened by 1 base and J by 4 bases, with 9 bases between the two germline ends. Per the germline V gene, CDR1 is SGHTA and CDR2 is FQGNSA. The CDR3 has 14 residues. The CDR3 protein is CASSLDGSSDTQYF. The DNA of the CDR3 is TGTGCCAGCAGCTTAGATGGGTCCTCAGATACGCAGTATTTT.

J is TRBJ2-7 and V is TRBV20-1; 9 bases match TRBD1. Germline V gene data show CDR1 as DFQATT and CDR2 as SNEGSKA (reference sequence). The trim removed 3 bases at V and 0 bases at J, leaving 3 bases unmatched. The CDR3 contains 14 residues. The CDR3 region has the DNA TGCAGTGCTAGGGGGACAGGGAGCTCCTACGAGCAGTACTTC. Translation gives CSARGTGSSYEQYF.

V is TRBV14 and J is TRBJ2-3, with 7 positions matching TRBD2. CDR3 size: 19 residues. The V segment lost 3 bases and the J segment 0 bases; nucleotides outside the gene matches: 15. Per germline, CDR1 SGHDN and CDR2 FVKESK. CDR3 sequence: CASSHGPGGVSFSTDTQYF. CDR3 nucleotides: TGTGCCAGCAGCCATGGTCCGGGGGGAGTTTCCTTTAGCACAGATACGCAGTATTTT.

V and J are TRBV12-3 or TRBV12-4 and TRBJ2-1; the match to TRBD2 covers 9 bases. The CDR3 loop spans 14 amino acids. J was trimmed by 6 bases and V by 5 bases; bases with no gene match: 5. CDR3 residues: CASSRASGANEQFF. The CDR3 coding sequence is TGTGCCAGCAGTAGGGCTAGCGGGGCCAATGAGCAGTTCTTC.

The chain combines TRBV6-2 or TRBV6-3 with TRBJ2-7; no definite D call. Per the germline V gene, CDR1 is MNHEY and CDR2 is SVGEGT. The CDR3 is 14 amino acids. Trimming left V 2 bases short and J 5 bases short, with 13 bases between. The CDR3 DNA follows: TGTGCCAGCAGTTACCATACGGGTCAGGACGAGCAGTACTTC. This gives the protein CASSYHTGQDEQYF.

The chain uses TRBV6-5 and TRBJ2-7; tentatively, D is TRBD1 (6 bases). The J call is uncertain, as TRBJ2-5 better fits the DNA end. This CDR3 has 14 residues. Germline V CDR1 and CDR2: MNHEY, SVGAGI. The CDR3 nucleotides read TGTGCCAGCAGATCCGGACAGTTCCAAGAGACCCAGTACTTC. It specifies CASRSGQFQETQYF.

The chain links TRBV7-2 to TRBJ2-1, with TRBD2 matching over 8 bases. CDR1 is SGHTA and CDR2 is FQGNSA in the germline V gene. V was pared by 6 bases and J by 0 bases, with 7 bases of the junction left unmatched. This CDR3 is 16 amino acids long. CDR3 residues: CASRYTSGHSYNEQFF. CDR3 DNA sequence: TGTGCCAGCAGGTATACTAGCGGACACTCCTACAATGAGCAGTTCTTC.

Details on this clonotype: The junction differs from germline at one of its ends, possibly a read error. The chain couples TRBV5-1 to TRBJ2-3; no clear D gene. CDR3 length: 14 amino acids. CDR1 is SGHRS, CDR2 YFSETQ, per germline. In nucleotides, the CDR3 is TGTGCCAGCTCACTCGAAAGGAGCACAGATACGCAGTATTTT. Translating gives CASSLERSTDTQYF.

CDR3 loop: CASKAAMNTEAFF. In DNA, the CDR3 is TGTGCCAGCAAGGCAGCGATGAACACTGAAGCTTTCTTT. J is TRBJ1-1 and V is TRBV27; D unresolved. The CDR3 loop spans 13 amino acids. CDR1 MNHEY and CDR2 SMNVEV come from the germline V gene (reference sequence). With 7 bases removed from V and 0 bases from J, the gap between germline ends came to 9 bases.

V is TRBV20-1 and J is TRBJ2-5; 9 bases map to TRBD1. The DNA end is more similar to TRBJ2-7, so the J call may be wrong. Germline V gives CDR1 DFQATT, CDR2 SNEGSKA (reference sequence). This CDR3 region has 13 residues. Here the CDR3 reads CSATRTGEYEQYF. The CDR3 coding sequence is TGCAGTGCTACCAGGACAGGGGAATACGAGCAGTACTTC.

This clonotype was recorded at least ten times. The V gene is TRBV20-1, the J gene TRBJ1-6, with D uncertain. Between the trimmed V and J ends, which lost 3 bases and 0 bases, there was a span of 3 bases. Germline V gene data show CDR1 as DFQATT and CDR2 as SNEGSKA (reference sequence). The CDR3 has 13 amino acids. Here the CDR3 reads CSARNSYNSPLHF. In nucleotides, the CDR3 is TGCAGTGCTAGGAACTCCTATAATTCACCCCTCCACTTT.

The J gene is TRBJ2-5, the V gene TRBV11-2; D may be TRBD2 (6 bases). CDR1 is SGHAT, CDR2 FQNNGV, per germline. CDR3 length: 14 residues. Between the trimmed V and J ends, which lost 4 bases and 0 bases, there was a span of 9 bases. The CDR3 region has the DNA TGTGCCAGCAGCTCGGGACTGCACCAAGAGACCCAGTACTTC. Residues: CASSSGLHQETQYF. The full variable domain, with the rest looked up from reference TRBV11-2 and TRBJ2-5, is EAGVAQSPRYKIIEKRQSVAFWCNPISGHATLYWYQQILGQGPKLLIQFQNNGVVDDSQLPKDRFSAERLKGVDSTLKIQPAKLEDSAVYLCASSSGLHQETQYFGPGTRLLVL.

This chain links TRBV20-1 with TRBJ1-2; tentative D call: TRBD1 (6 bases). V lost 0 bases and J lost 0, with 17 bases in between. Germline loops: CDR1 DFQATT, CDR2 SNEGSKA (reference sequence). This CDR3 spans 17 amino acids. Written as DNA, the CDR3 is TGCAGTGCTAGAGACGGGGCAGGGGTCGGCGCTAACTATGGCTACACCTTC. This sequence encodes CSARDGAGVGANYGYTF.

The chain uses TRBV7-8 and TRBJ2-5, with a weak D call TRBD2 (5 bases). The better agreement between TRBJ2-7 and the DNA end casts doubt on the J call. This CDR3 region has 15 residues. From germline, CDR1 is SGHVS and CDR2 FQNEAQ. In nucleotides, the CDR3 is TGTGCCAGCAGCCCCGCCCGCGGGCTGGGTGGCGAGCAGTACTTC. It codes for CASSPARGLGGEQYF.